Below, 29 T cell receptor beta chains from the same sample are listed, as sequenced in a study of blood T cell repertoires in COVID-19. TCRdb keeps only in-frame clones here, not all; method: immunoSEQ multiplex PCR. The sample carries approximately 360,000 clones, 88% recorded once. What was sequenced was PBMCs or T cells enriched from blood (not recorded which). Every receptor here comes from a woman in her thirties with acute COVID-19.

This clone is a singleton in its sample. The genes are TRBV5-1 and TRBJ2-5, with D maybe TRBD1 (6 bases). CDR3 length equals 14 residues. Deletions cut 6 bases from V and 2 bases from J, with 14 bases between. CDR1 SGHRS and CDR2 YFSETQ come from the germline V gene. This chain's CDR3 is CASKQTGQQETQYF. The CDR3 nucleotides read TGCGCCAGCAAGCAGACGGGACAACAAGAGACCCAGTACTTC.

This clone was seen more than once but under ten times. CDR3 DNA sequence: TGTGCCAGCAGTCAGACAGGGAAGAATAATTCACCCCTCCACTTT. Its protein product is CASSQTGKNNSPLHF. The J gene is TRBJ1-6, the V gene TRBV2, with TRBD1 identical over 7 bases. V gave up 5 bases and J gave up 5 bases; unmatched junction bases: 6. Germline lookup yields CDR1 SNHLY and CDR2 FYNNEI. This CDR3 spans 15 amino acids.

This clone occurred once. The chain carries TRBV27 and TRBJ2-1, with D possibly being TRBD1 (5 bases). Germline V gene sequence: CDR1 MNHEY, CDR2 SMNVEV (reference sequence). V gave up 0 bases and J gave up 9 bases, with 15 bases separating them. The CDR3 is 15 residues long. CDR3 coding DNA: TGTGCCAGCAGTTTATCTTCCACAGGAGTCGGTGAGCAGTTCTTC. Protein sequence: CASSLSSTGVGEQFF.

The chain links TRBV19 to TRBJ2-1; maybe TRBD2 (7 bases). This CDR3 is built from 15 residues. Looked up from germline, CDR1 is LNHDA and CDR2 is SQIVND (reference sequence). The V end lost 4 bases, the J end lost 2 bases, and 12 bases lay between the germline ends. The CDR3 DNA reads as TGTGCCAGTAGTAGGCGGGGGCCCCCCTACAATGAGCAGTTCTTC. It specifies CASSRRGPPYNEQFF.

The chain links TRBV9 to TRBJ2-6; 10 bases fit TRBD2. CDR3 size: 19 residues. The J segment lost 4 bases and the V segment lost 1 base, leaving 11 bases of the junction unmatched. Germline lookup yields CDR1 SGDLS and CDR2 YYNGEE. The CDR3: CASSVTESGGAIGANVLTF. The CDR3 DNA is TGTGCCAGCAGCGTAACGGAGAGCGGGGGGGCAATCGGGGCCAACGTCCTGACTTTC. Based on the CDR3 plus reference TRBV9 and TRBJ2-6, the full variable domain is DSGVTQTPKHLITATGQRVTLRCSPRSGDLSVYWYQQSLDQGLQFLIQYYNGEERAKGNILERFSAQQFPDLHSELNLSSLELGDSALYFCASSVTESGGAIGANVLTFGAGSRLTVL.

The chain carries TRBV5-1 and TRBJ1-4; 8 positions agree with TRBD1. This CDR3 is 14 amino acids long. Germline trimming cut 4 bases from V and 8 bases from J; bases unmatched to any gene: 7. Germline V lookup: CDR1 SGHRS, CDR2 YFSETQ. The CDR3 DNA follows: TGCGCCAGCAGCGGACAGGGAGGAGAGGAAAAACTGTTTTTT. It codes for CASSGQGGEEKLFF.

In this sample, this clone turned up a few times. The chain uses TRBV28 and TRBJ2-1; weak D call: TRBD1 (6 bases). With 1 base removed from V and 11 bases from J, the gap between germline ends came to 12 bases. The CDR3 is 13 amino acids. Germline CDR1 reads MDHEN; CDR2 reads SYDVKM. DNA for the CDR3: TGTGCCAGCAGTTTATCCGGACAGAATAAGCAGTTCTTC. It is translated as CASSLSGQNKQFF.

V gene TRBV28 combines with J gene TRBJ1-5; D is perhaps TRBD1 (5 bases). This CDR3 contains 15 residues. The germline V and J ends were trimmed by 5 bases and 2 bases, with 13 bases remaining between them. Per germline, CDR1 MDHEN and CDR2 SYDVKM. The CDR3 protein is CASSPRGGGNQPQHF. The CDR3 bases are TGTGCCAGCAGTCCCCGCGGGGGAGGCAATCAGCCCCAGCATTTT.

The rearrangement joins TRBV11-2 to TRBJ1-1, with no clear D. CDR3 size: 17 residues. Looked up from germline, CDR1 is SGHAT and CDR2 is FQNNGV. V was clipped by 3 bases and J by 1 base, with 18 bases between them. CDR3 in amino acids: CASSLRVRAWENTEAFF. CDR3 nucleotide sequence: TGTGCCAGCAGCTTGAGGGTCAGAGCGTGGGAGAACACTGAAGCTTTCTTT.

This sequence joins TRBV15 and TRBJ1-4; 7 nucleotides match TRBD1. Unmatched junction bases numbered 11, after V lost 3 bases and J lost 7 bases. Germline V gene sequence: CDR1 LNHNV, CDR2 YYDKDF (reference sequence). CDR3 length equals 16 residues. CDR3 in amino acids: CATSRRSSGTAEKLFF. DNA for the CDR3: TGTGCCACCAGCAGGAGAAGCTCCGGGACAGCTGAAAAACTGTTTTTT.

Here the CDR3 reads CSALLYEQYF. CDR3 nucleotide sequence: TGCAGTGCTCTACTCTACGAGCAGTACTTC. The V call is TRBV20-1, the J call TRBJ2-7, with D unclear. V lost 5 bases, J lost 3 bases, and 5 bases lay in between. CDR3 length: 10 residues. Germline loops: CDR1 DFQATT, CDR2 SNEGSKA (reference sequence).

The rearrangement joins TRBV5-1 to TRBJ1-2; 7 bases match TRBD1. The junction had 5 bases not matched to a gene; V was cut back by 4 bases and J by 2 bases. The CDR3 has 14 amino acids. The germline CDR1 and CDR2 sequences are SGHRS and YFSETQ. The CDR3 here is CASSRDSSNYGYTF. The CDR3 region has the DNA TGCGCCAGCAGCCGGGACAGCAGCAACTATGGCTACACCTTC. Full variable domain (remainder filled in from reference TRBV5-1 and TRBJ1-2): KAGVTQTPRYLIKTRGQQVTLSCSPISGHRSVSWYQQTPGQGLQFLFEYFSETQRNKGNFPGRFSGRQFSNSRSEMNVSTLELGDSALYLCASSRDSSNYGYTFGSGTRLTVV.

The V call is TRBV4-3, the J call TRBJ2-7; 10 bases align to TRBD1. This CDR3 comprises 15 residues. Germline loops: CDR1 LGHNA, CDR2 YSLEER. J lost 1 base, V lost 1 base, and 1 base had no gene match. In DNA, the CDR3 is TGCGCCAGCAGCCAAGGGACAGGGGGTTCCTACGAGCAGTACTTC. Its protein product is CASSQGTGGSYEQYF.

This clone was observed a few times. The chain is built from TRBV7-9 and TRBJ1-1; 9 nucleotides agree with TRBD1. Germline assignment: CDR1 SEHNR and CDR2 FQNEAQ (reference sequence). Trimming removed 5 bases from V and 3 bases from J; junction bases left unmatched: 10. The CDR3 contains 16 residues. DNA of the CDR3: TGTGCCAGCAGCCGGCCGACAGGGGGTTTGGACACTGAAGCTTTCTTT. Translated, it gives CASSRPTGGLDTEAFF.

CDR3 DNA sequence: TGTGCCAGCAGCACAGGGGACCAGCCCCAGCATTTT. Translation: CASSTGDQPQHF. The chain carries TRBV7-9 and TRBJ1-5, with 7 bases lining up with TRBD1. The CDR3 length is 12 residues. J lost 7 bases, V lost 5 bases, and 2 bases had no gene match. The germline V gene encodes CDR1 SEHNR and CDR2 FQNEAQ (reference sequence).

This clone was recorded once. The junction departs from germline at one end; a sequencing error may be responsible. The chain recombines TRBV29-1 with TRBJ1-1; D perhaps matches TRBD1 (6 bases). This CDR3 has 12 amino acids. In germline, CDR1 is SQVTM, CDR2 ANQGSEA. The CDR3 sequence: CSVGTVKTEAFF. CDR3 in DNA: TGCAGCGTTGGGACAGTGAAGACTGAAGCTTTCTTT.

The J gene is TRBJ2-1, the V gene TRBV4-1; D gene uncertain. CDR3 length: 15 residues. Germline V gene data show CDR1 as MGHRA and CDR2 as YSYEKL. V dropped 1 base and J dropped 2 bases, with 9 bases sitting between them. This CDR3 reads CASSQVHTAYNEQFF. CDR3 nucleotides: TGCGCCAGCAGCCAAGTCCATACGGCCTACAATGAGCAGTTCTTC.

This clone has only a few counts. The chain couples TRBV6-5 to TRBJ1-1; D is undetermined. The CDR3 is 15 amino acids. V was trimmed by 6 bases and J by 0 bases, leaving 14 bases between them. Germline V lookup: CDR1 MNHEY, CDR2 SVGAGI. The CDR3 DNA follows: TGTGCCAGCAGCCCCGACGGACTCATGAACACTGAAGCTTTCTTT. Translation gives CASSPDGLMNTEAFF.

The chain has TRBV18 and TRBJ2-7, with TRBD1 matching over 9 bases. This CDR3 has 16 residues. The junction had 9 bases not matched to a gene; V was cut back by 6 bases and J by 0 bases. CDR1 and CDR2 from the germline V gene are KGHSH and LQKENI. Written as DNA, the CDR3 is TGTGCCAGCTCCTCGGTCGGGACAGGGAGCTCCTACGAGCAGTACTTC. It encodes CASSSVGTGSSYEQYF.

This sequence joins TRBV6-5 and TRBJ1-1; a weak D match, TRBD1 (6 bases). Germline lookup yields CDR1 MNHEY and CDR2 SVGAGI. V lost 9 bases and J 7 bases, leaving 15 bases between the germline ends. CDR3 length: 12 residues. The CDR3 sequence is CASHRRGLEAFF. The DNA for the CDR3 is TGTGCCAGTCACCGGCGGGGGCTTGAAGCTTTCTTT.

This CDR3 reads CASSMTPGGYEQYF. The DNA for the CDR3 is TGTGCCAGCAGCATGACCCCGGGGGGGTACGAGCAGTACTTC. The chain uses TRBV7-6 and TRBJ2-7, with TRBD2 matching over 8 bases. V dropped 5 bases and J dropped 4; count of bases not matched to a gene: 7. This CDR3 spans 14 amino acids. Germline loops: CDR1 SGHVS, CDR2 FNYEAQ.

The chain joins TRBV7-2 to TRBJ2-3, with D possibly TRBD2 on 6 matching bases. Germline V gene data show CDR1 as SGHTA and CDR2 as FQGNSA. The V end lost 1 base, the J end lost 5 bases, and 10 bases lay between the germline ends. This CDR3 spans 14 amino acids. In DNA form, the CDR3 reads TGTGCCAGCAGCTTAGATGGGGGAGGAGATACGCAGTATTTT. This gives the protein CASSLDGGGDTQYF.

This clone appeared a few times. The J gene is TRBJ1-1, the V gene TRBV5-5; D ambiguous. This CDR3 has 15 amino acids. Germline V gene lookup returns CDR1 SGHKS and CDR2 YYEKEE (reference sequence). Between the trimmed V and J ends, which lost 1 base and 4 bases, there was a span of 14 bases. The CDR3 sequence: CASSLIAATVTEAFF. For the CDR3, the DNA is TGTGCCAGCAGCTTGATAGCGGCTACGGTCACTGAAGCTTTCTTT.

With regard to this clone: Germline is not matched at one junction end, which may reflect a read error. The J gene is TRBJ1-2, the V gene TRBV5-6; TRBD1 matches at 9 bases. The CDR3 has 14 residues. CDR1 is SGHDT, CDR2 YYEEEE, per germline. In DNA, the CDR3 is TGTGCCAGCAGTCCAGGGGACAGGGACTACGGCTACACCTTC. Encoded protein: CASSPGDRDYGYTF.

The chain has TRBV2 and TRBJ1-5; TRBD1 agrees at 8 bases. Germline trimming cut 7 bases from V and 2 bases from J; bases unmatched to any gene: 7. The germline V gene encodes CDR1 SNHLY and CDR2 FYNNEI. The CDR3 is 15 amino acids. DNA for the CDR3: TGTGCCAGCAAGGAGGTGACAGGGGGCAATCAGCCCCAGCATTTT. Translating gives CASKEVTGGNQPQHF.

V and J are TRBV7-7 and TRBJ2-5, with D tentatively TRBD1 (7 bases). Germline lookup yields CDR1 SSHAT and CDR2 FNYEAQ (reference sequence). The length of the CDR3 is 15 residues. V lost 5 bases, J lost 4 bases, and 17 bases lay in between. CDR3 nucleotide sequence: TGTGCCAGCAGCCGGACAGGAGGGGTCGCAGAGACCCAGTACTTC. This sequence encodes CASSRTGGVAETQYF.

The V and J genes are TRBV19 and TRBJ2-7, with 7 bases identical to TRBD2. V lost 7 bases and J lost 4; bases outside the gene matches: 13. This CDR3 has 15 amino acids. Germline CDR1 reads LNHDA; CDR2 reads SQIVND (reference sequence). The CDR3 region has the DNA TGTGCCAGTACCCCGGGGCGGGGGACGAAGTACGAGCAGTACTTC. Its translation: CASTPGRGTKYEQYF. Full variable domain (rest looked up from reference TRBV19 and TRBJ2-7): DGGITQSPKYLFRKEGQNVTLSCEQNLNHDAMYWYRQDPGQGLRLIYYSQIVNDFQKGDIAEGYSVSREKKESFPLTVTSAQKNPTAFYLCASTPGRGTKYEQYFGPGTRLTVT.

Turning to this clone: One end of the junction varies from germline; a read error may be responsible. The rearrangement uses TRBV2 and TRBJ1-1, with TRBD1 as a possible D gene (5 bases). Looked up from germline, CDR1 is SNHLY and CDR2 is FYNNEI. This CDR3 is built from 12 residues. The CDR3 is CAISRGNTEAFF. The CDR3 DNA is TGTGCCATCAGTAGGGGGAACACTGAAGCTTTCTTT.

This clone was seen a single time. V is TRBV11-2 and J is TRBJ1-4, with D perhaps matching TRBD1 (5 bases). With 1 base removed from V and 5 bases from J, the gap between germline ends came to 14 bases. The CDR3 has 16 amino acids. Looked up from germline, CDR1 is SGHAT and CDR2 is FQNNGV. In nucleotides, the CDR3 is TGTGCCAGCAGCTTAGCGGGGGTAGGATGGAATGAAAAACTGTTTTTT. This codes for CASSLAGVGWNEKLFF.